This TCR beta chain is drawn from a study of blood T cell repertoires in COVID-19. The overall study: Specimens from acute and convalescent COVID-19 originated in the United States, Italy and Spain. Nucleic acid was either cDNA or gDNA, and it came from T cells, B-cell-depleted T cells, or PBMCs.

V was pared by 4 bases and J by 4 bases, with 3 bases of the junction left unmatched. This CDR3 has 13 residues. Germline values: CDR1 PRHDT, CDR2 FYEKMQ (reference sequence). Some clones are missing from TCRdb's copy, which holds only in-frame ones; the method was immunoSEQ multiplex PCR. The sample lists about 140,000 clones; around 85% were seen once. The clonotype was recovered from a man aged 50 or older with acute or convalescent COVID-19. The V and J genes are TRBV13 and TRBJ2-5, with 7 bases identical to TRBD1. The material sequenced was peripheral blood. CDR3 amino acids: CASSSYRGETQYF. The CDR3 DNA reads TGTGCCAGCAGCTCCTACAGGGGAGAGACCCAGTACTTC.